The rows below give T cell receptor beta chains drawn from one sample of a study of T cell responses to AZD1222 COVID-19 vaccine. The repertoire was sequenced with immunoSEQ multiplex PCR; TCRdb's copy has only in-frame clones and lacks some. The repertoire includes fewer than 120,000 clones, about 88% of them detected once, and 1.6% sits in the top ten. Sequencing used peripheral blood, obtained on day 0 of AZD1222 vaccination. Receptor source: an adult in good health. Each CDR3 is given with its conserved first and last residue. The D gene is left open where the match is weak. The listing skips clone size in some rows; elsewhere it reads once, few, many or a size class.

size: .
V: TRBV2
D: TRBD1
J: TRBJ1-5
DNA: TGTGCCAGCAGTGTTTTGACAGGGGAGCCGCCCCAGCATTTT
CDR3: CASSVLTGEPPQHF

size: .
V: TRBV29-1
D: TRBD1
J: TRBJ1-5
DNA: TGCAGCGTTGAAGAGGGGACAGGGGGCAATCAGCCCCAGCATTTT
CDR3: CSVEEGTGGNQPQHF

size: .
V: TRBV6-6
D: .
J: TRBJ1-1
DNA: TGTGCCAGCAGTTACTACCCGGACAGAACTGAAGCTTTCTTT
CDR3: CASSYYPDRTEAFF

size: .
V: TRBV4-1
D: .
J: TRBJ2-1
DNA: TGCGCCAGCAGCCAAGGGGTTTGGTACAATGAGCAGTTCTTC
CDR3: CASSQGVWYNEQFF

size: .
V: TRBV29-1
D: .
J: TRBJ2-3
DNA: TGCAGCGTACGACAGGCCCCTAGCACAGATACGCAGTATTTT
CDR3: CSVRQAPSTDTQYF

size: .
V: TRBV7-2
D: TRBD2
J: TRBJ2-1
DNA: TGTGCCAGCAGCCAACTAGCGGGGGGCCCCAATGAGCAGTTCTTC
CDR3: CASSQLAGGPNEQFF

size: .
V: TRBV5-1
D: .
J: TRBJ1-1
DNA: TGCGCCAGCAGCTTGGCCGACATGAACACTGAAGCTTTCTTT
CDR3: CASSLADMNTEAFF

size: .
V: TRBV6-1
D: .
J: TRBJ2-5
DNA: TGTGCCAGCAGTGAAGGGACCGAGCGAGAGACCCAGTACTTC
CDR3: CASSEGTERETQYF

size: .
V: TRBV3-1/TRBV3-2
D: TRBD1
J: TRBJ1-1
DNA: TGTGCCAGCAGCCAGCGACAGGGGGACACTTCTGAAGCTTTCTTT
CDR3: CASSQRQGDTSEAFF

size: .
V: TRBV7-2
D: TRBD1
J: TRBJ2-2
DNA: TGTGCCAGCAGCCAGGGGACAGGGGCGGGTTGGGCCGGGGAGCTGTTTTTT
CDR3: CASSQGTGAGWAGELFF

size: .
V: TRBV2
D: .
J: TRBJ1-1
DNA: TGTGCCAGCAGAGAGACAATTGAGGCTTTCTTT
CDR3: CASRETIEAFF

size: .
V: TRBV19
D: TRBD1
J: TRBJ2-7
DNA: TGTGCCAGTGCGACAGGGGAAAACTACGAGCAGTACTTC
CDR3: CASATGENYEQYF

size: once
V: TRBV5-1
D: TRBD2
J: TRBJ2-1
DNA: TGCGCCAGCAGCACTAGCGGGGGGTTTAGCTCCTACAATGAGCAGTTCTTC
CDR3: CASSTSGGFSSYNEQFF

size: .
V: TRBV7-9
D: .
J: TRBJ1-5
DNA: TGTGCCAGCAGCTTAACGTCCTGGGAGCCCCAGCATTTT
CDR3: CASSLTSWEPQHF

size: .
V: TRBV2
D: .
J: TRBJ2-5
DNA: TGTGCCAGCGGCGTTGGAGGGGGGGAGACCCAGTACTTC
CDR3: CASGVGGGETQYF

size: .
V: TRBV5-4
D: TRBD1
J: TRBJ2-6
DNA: TGTGCCAGCAGCTCCGGGACAGGGTTTAATTCGGCCTCTGGGGCCAACGTCCTGACTTTC
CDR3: CASSSGTGFNSASGANVLTF

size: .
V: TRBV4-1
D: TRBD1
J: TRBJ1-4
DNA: TGCGCCAGCAGCCCCACACAGGGGACAACTAATGAAAAACTGTTTTTT
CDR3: CASSPTQGTTNEKLFF

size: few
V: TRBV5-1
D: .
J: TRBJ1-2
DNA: TGCGCCAGCAGCTGGGGGACGTACGCTAACTATGGCTACACCTTC
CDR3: CASSWGTYANYGYTF

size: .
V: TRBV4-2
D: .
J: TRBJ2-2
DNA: TGTGCCAGCAGCCTCAAGAATAGGGGAAAAGACACCGGGGAGCTGTTTTTT
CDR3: CASSLKNRGKDTGELFF

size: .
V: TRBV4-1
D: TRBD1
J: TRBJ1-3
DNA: TGCGCCAGCAGCCAAGAGGCTAGCTGGCAGGGGGCGAACACCATATATTTT
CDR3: CASSQEASWQGANTIYF

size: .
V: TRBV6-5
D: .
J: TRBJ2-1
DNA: TGTGCCAGCAGATACACAGGGAGTGGAAAAAATGAGCAGTTCTTC
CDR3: CASRYTGSGKNEQFF

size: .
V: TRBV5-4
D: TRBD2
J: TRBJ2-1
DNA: TGTGCCAGCAGCACAAACGACGGGACTAGCGGGGGGTTATCCTACAATGAGCAGTTCTTC
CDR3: CASSTNDGTSGGLSYNEQFF

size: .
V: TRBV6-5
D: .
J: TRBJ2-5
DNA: TGTGCCAGCAGTCGCGGCGTTAAGGAAGAGACCCAGTACTTC
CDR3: CASSRGVKEETQYF

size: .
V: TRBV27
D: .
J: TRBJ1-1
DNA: TGTGCCAGCAGTTTCGGACGGGCAAGAGAAGCTTTCTTT
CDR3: CASSFGRAREAFF

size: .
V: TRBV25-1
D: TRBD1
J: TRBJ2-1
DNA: TGTGCCAGCAGTGACAACGACAGGGATAAGCAGTTCTTC
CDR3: CASSDNDRDKQFF

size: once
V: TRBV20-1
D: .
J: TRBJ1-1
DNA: TGCAGTGCTAACCGGGACGCATACACTTTCTTT
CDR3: CSANRDAYTFF

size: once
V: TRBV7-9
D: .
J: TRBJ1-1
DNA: TGTGCCAGCAGCTTCCGGTCCAGGGGAGACACTGAAGCTTTCTTT
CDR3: CASSFRSRGDTEAFF

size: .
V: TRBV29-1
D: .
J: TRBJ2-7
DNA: TGCAGCGTTGAAAGGGACGCCTACGAGCAGTACTTC
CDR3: CSVERDAYEQYF

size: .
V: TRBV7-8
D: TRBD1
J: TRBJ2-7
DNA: TGTGCCAGCACCAGTCCCTACGAGTTTACCAGGGGGCGCGACGAGCAGTACTTC
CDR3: CASTSPYEFTRGRDEQYF

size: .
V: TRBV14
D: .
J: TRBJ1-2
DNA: TGTGCCAGCAGCCATACAGGGAACTATGGCTACACCTTC
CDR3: CASSHTGNYGYTF

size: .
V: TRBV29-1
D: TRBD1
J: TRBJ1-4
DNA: TGCAGCGTCCAGGGGGCTTTGGAAAAACTGTTTTTT
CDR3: CSVQGALEKLFF

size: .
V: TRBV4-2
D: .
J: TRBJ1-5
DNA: TGTGCCAGCAGCCAAGAGTCTTTAGGGAAGGCCAATCAGCCCCAGCATTTT
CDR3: CASSQESLGKANQPQHF

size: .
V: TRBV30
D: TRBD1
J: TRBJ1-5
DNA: TGTGCCTGGAGCGGGACAGGTCGCAATCAGCCCCAGCATTTT
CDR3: CAWSGTGRNQPQHF

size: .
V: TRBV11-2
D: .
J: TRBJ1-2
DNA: TGTGCCAGCAGCTTAAGGAGGGAACGGAGAAACTATGGCTACACCTTC
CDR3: CASSLRRERRNYGYTF

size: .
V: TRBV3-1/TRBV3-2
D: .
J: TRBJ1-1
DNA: TGTGCCAGCAGCCAAGAGTCCGTTCGGGGCACTGAAGCTTTCTTT
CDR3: CASSQESVRGTEAFF

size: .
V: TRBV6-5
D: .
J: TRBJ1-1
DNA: TGTGCCAGCAGTTACGAGGGTCGGCACACTGAAGCTTTCTTT
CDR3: CASSYEGRHTEAFF

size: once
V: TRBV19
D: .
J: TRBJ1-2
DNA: TGTGCCAGTAGTGGAGACAGCTATGGCTACACCTTC
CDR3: CASSGDSYGYTF

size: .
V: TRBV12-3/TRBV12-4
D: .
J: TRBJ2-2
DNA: TGTGCCAGCAGTAGCCCCGGACGTAGGGAGCTGTTTTTT
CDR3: CASSSPGRRELFF

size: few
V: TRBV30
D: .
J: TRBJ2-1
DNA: TGTGCCTGGAGGGGAAGGCGGACGAACAATGAGCAGTTCTTC
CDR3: CAWRGRRTNNEQFF

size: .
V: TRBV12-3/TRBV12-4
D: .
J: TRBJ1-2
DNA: TGTGCCAGCCGGACCGGTTTGGATGGCTACACCTTC
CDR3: CASRTGLDGYTF

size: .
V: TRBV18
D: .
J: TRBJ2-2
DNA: TGTGCCAGCTCACCACAGATCACCGGGGAGCTGTTTTTT
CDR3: CASSPQITGELFF